This paragraph covers one TCR beta chain sequence. This sample was included in a study of control samples from healthy donors and cancer patients. Per the germline V gene, CDR1 is SQVTM and CDR2 is ANQGSEA. V shed 5 bases, J shed 6 bases, and the junction held 5 bases outside the gene matches. The CDR3 has 13 residues. Produced via immunoSEQ multiplex PCR; TCRdb's table is partial and in-frame only. The sample has approximately 100,000 clones; 90% are singletons. Sequenced sample: blood. This chain joins TRBV29-1 and TRBJ2-2; 8 bases match TRBD1. This TCR was sampled from a woman aged 18-30 years in good health. CDR3 amino acids: CSVRTGSAGELFF. The CDR3 DNA sequence: TGCAGCGTTAGGACAGGGAGCGCCGGGGAGCTGTTTTTT.